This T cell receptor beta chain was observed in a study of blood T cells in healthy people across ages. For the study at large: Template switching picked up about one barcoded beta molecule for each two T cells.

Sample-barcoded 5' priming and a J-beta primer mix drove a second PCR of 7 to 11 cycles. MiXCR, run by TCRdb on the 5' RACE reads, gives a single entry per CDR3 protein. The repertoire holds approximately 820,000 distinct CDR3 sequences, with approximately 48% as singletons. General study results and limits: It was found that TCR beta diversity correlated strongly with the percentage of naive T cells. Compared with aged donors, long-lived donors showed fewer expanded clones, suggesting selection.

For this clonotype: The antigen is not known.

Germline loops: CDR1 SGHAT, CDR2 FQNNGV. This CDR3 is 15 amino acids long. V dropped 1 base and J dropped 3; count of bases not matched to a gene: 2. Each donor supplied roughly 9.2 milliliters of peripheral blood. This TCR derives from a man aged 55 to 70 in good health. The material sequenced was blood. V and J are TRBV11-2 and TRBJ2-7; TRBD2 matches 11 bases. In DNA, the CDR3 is TGTGCCAGCAGCTTAGGACTAGCGGGGATCTACGAGCAGTACTTC. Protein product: CASSLGLAGIYEQYF.